Sequencing of this T cell receptor beta chain was carried out in a study of blood T cell repertoires in COVID-19. Study context: Collection of acute and convalescent COVID-19 samples took place in the United States, Italy and Spain. From T cells, B-cell-depleted T cells, or PBMCs came the material, which was cDNA or gDNA.

Authors' data handling: The authors estimated nucleated cell counts from reference gene primer amplification. Assay: immunoSEQ multiplex PCR; the TCRdb copy retains only in-frame clones and omits some. V and J calls and clone size are as listed in that table; D and trimming were resolved from the DNA. In the table there are about 310,000 clones, 75% to 90% of which are singletons. Germline CDR1 is LNHDA and CDR2 is SQIVND (reference sequence). The trim removed 6 bases at V and 5 bases at J, leaving 10 bases unmatched. CDR3 size: 16 residues. Followed longitudinally, the Seattle patients had been enrolled during active infection.

The rearrangement joins TRBV19 to TRBJ2-7, with 13 bases identical to TRBD2. The clonotype originates from a woman aged 25 to 39 with COVID-19, enrolled during active disease. Material: peripheral blood. CDR3 sequence reads: CASSPHLGLAGNEQYF. The CDR3 bases are TGTGCCAGTAGCCCGCACTTGGGACTAGCGGGAAACGAGCAGTACTTC.